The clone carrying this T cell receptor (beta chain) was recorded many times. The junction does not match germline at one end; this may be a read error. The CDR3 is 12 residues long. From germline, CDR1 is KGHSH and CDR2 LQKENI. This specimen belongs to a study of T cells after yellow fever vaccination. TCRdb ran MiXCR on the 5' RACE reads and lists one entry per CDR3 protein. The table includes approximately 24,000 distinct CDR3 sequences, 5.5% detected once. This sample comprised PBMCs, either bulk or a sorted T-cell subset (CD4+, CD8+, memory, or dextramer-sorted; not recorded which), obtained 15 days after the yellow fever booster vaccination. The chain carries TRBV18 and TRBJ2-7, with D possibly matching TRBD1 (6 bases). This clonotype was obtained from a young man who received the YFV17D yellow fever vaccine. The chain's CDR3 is CASPPYRDEQYF. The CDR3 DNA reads TGTGCCAGCCCACCATACAGGGACGAGCAGTACTTC.